The clone carrying this T cell receptor beta chain was picked up a small number of times. TCR alpha and TCR beta cDNA libraries with sample barcodes and UMIs came from 5'RACE using constant-segment primers. MiXCR was run by TCRdb on the 5' RACE reads, yielding one entry per CDR3 protein. The top ten clones hold 9% to 15% of a sample with around 440,000 distinct CDR3 sequences, around a sixth of them seen once. This record comes from a study of T-cell memory formation after mild COVID-19. Per the germline V gene, CDR1 is MNHEY and CDR2 is SMNVEV (reference sequence). The CDR3 runs to 15 residues. V was cut by 6 bases and J by 5 bases, with 17 bases left in between.

The rearrangement links TRBV27 to TRBJ2-1; D is perhaps TRBD1 (5 bases). Sequences were obtained from PBMCs or a T cell subset sorted from them (not recorded which). The source is an adult woman who had mild COVID-19 (a few samples of this study predate the infection). Cell type and time point are not known. CDR3 DNA sequence: TGTGCCAGCAGGAAATGGACGGACATCGACAATGAGCAGTTCTTC. As protein: CASRKWTDIDNEQFF.